A single sample gave rise to the 31 T cell receptor beta chains below, sequenced in a study of blood T cell repertoires in COVID-19. Repertoires were generated with immunoSEQ multiplex PCR, while TCRdb's copy carries only in-frame clones and drops some. The sample yields about 240,000 clones, 70% to 90% seen once. The sample consisted of peripheral blood. Receptors were obtained from a middle-aged man with acute or convalescent COVID-19.

The genes are TRBV24-1 and TRBJ1-6, with D uncertain. Germline V lookup: CDR1 KGHDR, CDR2 SFDVKD. The V end was cut by 10 bases, the J end by 14 bases, with 8 bases between. The CDR3 is 9 amino acids. CDR3 DNA: TGTGCCACACCACGGTCCCTCCACTTT. Translation: CATPRSLHF.

The chain has TRBV11-2 and TRBJ1-1; no reliable D call. Germline V gene sequence: CDR1 SGHAT, CDR2 FQNNGV. The CDR3 contains 13 residues. Trimming stripped 1 base from V and 2 bases from J, with 5 bases between. CDR3 nucleotides: TGTGCCAGCAGCTTAGGAGGAAACACTGAAGCTTTCTTT. It is translated as CASSLGGNTEAFF.

This chain links TRBV28 with TRBJ1-1; maybe TRBD1 (6 bases). Germline-derived CDR1 and CDR2 are MDHEN and SYDVKM. This CDR3 spans 16 amino acids. V lost 4 bases and J lost 0, with 15 bases in between. The CDR3 protein is CASSSLTGIMNTEAFF. Written as DNA, the CDR3 is TGTGCCAGCAGTTCCCTAACAGGGATAATGAACACTGAAGCTTTCTTT.

In this sample, this clone turned up a few times. The V gene is TRBV28, the J gene TRBJ2-2, with 15 bases identical to TRBD2. V lost 5 bases to trimming and J lost 3 bases; unmatched junction nucleotides: 13. The CDR3 is made up of 20 amino acids. Looked up from germline, CDR1 is MDHEN and CDR2 is SYDVKM. The CDR3 here is CASSGLPGLAGGEDTGELFF. Written as DNA, the CDR3 is TGTGCCAGCAGTGGCCTGCCGGGACTAGCGGGAGGCGAGGACACCGGGGAGCTGTTTTTT.

The chain couples TRBV5-6 to TRBJ2-1, with D possibly being TRBD1 (6 bases). The germline V gene has CDR1 SGHDT and CDR2 YYEEEE. Trimming cost V 0 bases and J 3 bases, with 10 bases left between them. CDR3 length: 15 residues. The DNA for the CDR3 is TGTGCCAGCAGCTTGGCAGGGGCCCGCTACAATGAGCAGTTCTTC. Amino acid sequence: CASSLAGARYNEQFF.

CDR3 sequence: CASSLRTGPNTEAFF. CDR3 DNA: TGTGCCAGCAGCTTGAGGACAGGTCCGAACACTGAAGCTTTCTTT. The chain recombines TRBV3-1 (or the pseudogene TRBV3-2) with TRBJ1-1; TRBD1 matches 7 bases. This CDR3 spans 15 amino acids. The germline V gene has CDR1 LGHDT and CDR2 YNNKEL (reference sequence). With 5 bases clipped from V and 1 base from J, the junction kept 7 bases outside the gene matches.

This clone was detected once. This rearrangement joins TRBV5-1 to TRBJ1-2; D possibly corresponds to TRBD1 (5 bases). Germline CDR1 is SGHRS and CDR2 is YFSETQ. The CDR3 spans 14 residues. V shed 0 bases and J shed 4 bases, with 10 bases lying between them. CDR3 bases: TGCGCCAGCAGCTTGGCGGGGGATGGCTATGGCTACACCTTC. It yields the protein CASSLAGDGYGYTF.

The V and J genes are TRBV5-4 and TRBJ2-7, with 8 nucleotides matching TRBD2. With 4 bases clipped from V and 4 bases from J, the junction kept 7 bases outside the gene matches. This CDR3 has 14 amino acids. The germline CDR1 and CDR2 sequences are SGHNT and YYREEE (reference sequence). The CDR3 loop reads CASSLTGGQYEQYF. The CDR3 nucleotides read TGTGCCAGCAGCCTGACGGGGGGGCAGTACGAGCAGTACTTC.

As concerns this clone: The junction and the germline gene differ at one end; a read error may be behind it. The chain joins TRBV3-1 (or the pseudogene TRBV3-2) to TRBJ1-6, with 7 bases fitting TRBD1. The germline gives CDR1 LGHDT, CDR2 YNNKEL (reference sequence). There are 15 residues in the CDR3. This chain's CDR3 is CASSQDRVRNSPLHF. The CDR3, as DNA: TGTGCCAGCAGTCAAGACAGGGTCCGTAATTCACCCCTCCACTTT.

The chain joins TRBV21-1 to TRBJ2-1; the table's D call, TRBD2, has no DNA check behind it. TRBV21-1 is a pseudogene segment. The CDR3 length is 18 residues. The CDR3 here is CASTTRLAGVRGRNEQFF. DNA of the CDR3: TGTGCCAGCACCACTAGGCTAGCGGGAGTCCGAGGACGAAATGAGCAGTTCTTC.

The chain recombines TRBV3-1 (or the pseudogene TRBV3-2) with TRBJ1-4; D gene uncertain. In germline, CDR1 is LGHDT, CDR2 YNNKEL (reference sequence). This CDR3 has 17 residues. V was pared by 0 bases and J by 6 bases, with 17 bases between. CDR3 loop: CASSQDPPVPLHEKLFF. The CDR3 DNA reads TGTGCCAGCAGCCAAGATCCGCCGGTTCCTCTACATGAAAAACTGTTTTTT.

The chain links TRBV13 to TRBJ2-1; TRBD1 is a possible D gene (6 bases). The CDR3 length is 13 residues. Deletions cut 0 bases from V and 15 bases from J, with 15 bases between. Looked up from germline, CDR1 is PRHDT and CDR2 is FYEKMQ (reference sequence). The CDR3, as DNA: TGTGCCAGCAGCTTAGGCCAAGGGATAGGGGGGTTCTTC. Translating it yields CASSLGQGIGGFF.

The chain joins TRBV4-2 to TRBJ2-1; TRBD2 matches at 7 bases. Unmatched junction bases numbered 5, after V lost 0 bases and J lost 3 bases. The germline gives CDR1 LGHNA, CDR2 YNFKEQ. This CDR3 has 16 residues. The CDR3 nucleotides read TGTGCCAGCAGCCAAGATCCAGCGGGGAACTACAATGAGCAGTTCTTC. The encoded protein is CASSQDPAGNYNEQFF.

The chain carries TRBV3-1 (or the pseudogene TRBV3-2) and TRBJ2-5; 9 nucleotides align to TRBD2. From germline, CDR1 is LGHDT and CDR2 YNNKEL (reference sequence). With 8 bases clipped from V and 3 bases from J, the junction kept 7 bases outside the gene matches. The CDR3 contains 14 residues. CDR3 residues: CASASAGGEETQYF. The CDR3 DNA follows: TGTGCCAGCGCTTCTGCGGGGGGGGAAGAGACCCAGTACTTC.

The rearrangement joins TRBV5-3 to TRBJ1-5; the D gene is possibly TRBD1 (5 bases). TRBV5-3 belongs to the ORF category, with a function that is uncertain. The CDR3 covers 17 residues. V was trimmed by 4 bases and J by 0 bases, leaving 17 bases between them. CDR3 in DNA: TGTGCCAGAAGCCCTCCATACGACAGTTATAGCAATCAGCCCCAGCATTTT. Translation: CARSPPYDSYSNQPQHF.

The V and J genes are TRBV30 and TRBJ1-5, with D perhaps matching TRBD1 (6 bases). V gave up 0 bases and J gave up 2 bases, with 11 bases separating them. The germline V gene encodes CDR1 GTSNPN and CDR2 SVGIG (reference sequence). The CDR3 totals 15 residues. The CDR3 loop reads CAWSVKGGRNQPQHF. In DNA, the CDR3 is TGTGCCTGGAGTGTAAAAGGGGGTCGCAATCAGCCCCAGCATTTT.

The chain carries TRBV3-1 (or the pseudogene TRBV3-2) and TRBJ2-7; perhaps TRBD1 as D (6 bases). The germline V gene encodes CDR1 LGHDT and CDR2 YNNKEL (reference sequence). This CDR3 has 17 amino acids. The V end lost 1 base, the J end lost 0 bases, and 16 bases lay between the germline ends. The CDR3 DNA sequence: TGTGCCAGCAGCCAAGTCGTGGGGGCAGGTAGCTCCTACGAGCAGTACTTC. This translates into CASSQVVGAGSSYEQYF.

The chain recombines TRBV10-1 with TRBJ2-7, with 8 bases aligning to TRBD1. This CDR3 has 15 residues. The V gene end was trimmed by 6 bases and the J gene end by 5 bases; junction bases not matched to a gene: 12. CDR1 is WNHNN, CDR2 SYGVQD, per germline (reference sequence). The CDR3 bases are TGCGCCAGCAGCGAGGACAGGGAGAAGACCCACGAGCAGTACTTC. This sequence encodes CASSEDREKTHEQYF.

The chain combines TRBV6-5 with TRBJ1-3; TRBD1 matches at 7 bases. Germline V gene lookup returns CDR1 MNHEY and CDR2 SVGAGI. This CDR3 comprises 15 residues. V trimming: 6 bases; J trimming: 3 bases; junction bases outside the gene matches: 8. CDR3 amino acids: CASSVQGLIGNTIYF. CDR3 DNA: TGTGCCAGCAGCGTACAGGGGTTGATTGGAAACACCATATATTTT.

The chain joins TRBV12-5 to TRBJ1-1, with D possibly TRBD1 on 5 matching bases. The germline V gene encodes CDR1 LGHNT and CDR2 FRNRAP. V lost 1 base and J 3 bases, leaving 12 bases between the germline ends. The CDR3 runs to 15 residues. The CDR3 loop is CASGLGRVRDTEAFF. CDR3 bases: TGTGCTAGTGGTTTGGGCAGGGTTCGGGACACTGAAGCTTTCTTT.

This rearrangement joins TRBV10-2 to TRBJ1-2, with a possible D match to TRBD1 (6 bases). This CDR3 comprises 15 residues. Trimming cost V 3 bases and J 3 bases, with 14 bases left between them. CDR1 and CDR2 (germline): WSHSY, SAAADI. The CDR3 sequence: CASSDSVRGYYGYTF. The CDR3 DNA sequence: TGCGCCAGCAGTGATTCGGTCAGGGGTTACTATGGCTACACCTTC.

The chain combines TRBV14 with TRBJ2-7, with a weak D call TRBD1 (6 bases). V lost 0 bases and J 2 bases, leaving 11 bases between the germline ends. CDR1 is SGHDN and CDR2 is FVKESK in the germline V gene. This CDR3 region has 15 residues. CDR3 sequence (DNA): TGTGCCAGCAGCCAAGAAACAGGGATCGCCTACGAGCAGTACTTC. Its protein is CASSQETGIAYEQYF. Together with reference TRBV14 and TRBJ2-7, the CDR3 gives the full variable domain: EAGVTQFPSHSVIEKGQTVTLRCDPISGHDNLYWYRRVMGKEIKFLLHFVKESKQDESGMPNNRFLAERTGGTYSTLKVQPAELEDSGVYFCASSQETGIAYEQYFGPGTRLTVT.

This sequence joins TRBV7-9 and TRBJ2-7; 8 nucleotides match TRBD1. Looked up from germline, CDR1 is SEHNR and CDR2 is FQNEAQ (reference sequence). There are 15 residues in the CDR3. V shed 3 bases and J 6 bases; nucleotides not matched to a gene: 10. In DNA form, the CDR3 reads TGTGCCAGCAGCTTCGGTGGGACAGGCCTCGCCGAGCAGTACTTC. It translates to CASSFGGTGLAEQYF.

The CDR3 bases are TGTGCCAGCTCACCCGGGAGAAGAAATGAAAAACTGTTTTTT. This translates into CASSPGRRNEKLFF. The chain is built from TRBV18 and TRBJ1-4; no clear D gene. The germline V and J ends were trimmed by 3 bases and 5 bases, with 10 bases remaining between them. The CDR3 runs 14 residues. Germline CDR1 KGHSH, CDR2 LQKENI.

This clone was observed a few times. The chain links TRBV18 to TRBJ1-5; D remains unclear. Trimming left V 3 bases short and J 5 bases short, with 17 bases between. Germline lookup yields CDR1 KGHSH and CDR2 LQKENI. There are 16 residues in the CDR3. The CDR3 sequence is CASSPNLATADQPQHF. The DNA for the CDR3 is TGTGCCAGCTCACCTAACCTCGCCACGGCGGATCAGCCCCAGCATTTT.

V usage is TRBV19 and J usage is TRBJ1-2, with D uncertain. The CDR3 is made up of 13 amino acids. Germline lookup yields CDR1 LNHDA and CDR2 SQIVND (reference sequence). Trimming pared 3 bases from V and 2 bases from J, leaving 7 bases between. CDR3 nucleotides: TGTGCCAGTAGTATTGTGCAGAACTATGGCTACACCTTC. This gives the protein CASSIVQNYGYTF.

The rearrangement links TRBV19 to TRBJ2-7; tentative D call: TRBD1 (6 bases). V dropped 3 bases and J dropped 6 bases, with 12 bases sitting between them. Germline loops: CDR1 LNHDA, CDR2 SQIVND (reference sequence). This CDR3 comprises 13 residues. CDR3 sequence reads: CASSIHAGVEQYF. The CDR3 DNA sequence: TGTGCCAGTAGTATTCATGCAGGGGTCGAGCAGTACTTC. Looking up the rest from reference TRBV19 and TRBJ2-7 gives the full variable domain: DGGITQSPKYLFRKEGQNVTLSCEQNLNHDAMYWYRQDPGQGLRLIYYSQIVNDFQKGDIAEGYSVSREKKESFPLTVTSAQKNPTAFYLCASSIHAGVEQYFGPGTRLTVT.

The chain employs TRBV6-1 and TRBJ1-5; 7 bases map to TRBD1. The CDR3 runs to 16 residues. J lost 3 bases, V lost 3 bases, and 8 bases had no gene match. Germline V CDR1 and CDR2: MNHNS, SASEGT. DNA for the CDR3: TGTGCCAGCAGTGAGCCGGGACAGCTACTCAATCAGCCCCAGCATTTT. Residues: CASSEPGQLLNQPQHF.

The chain links TRBV19 to TRBJ1-4; D not resolved. The germline gives CDR1 LNHDA, CDR2 SQIVND (reference sequence). The CDR3 runs to 15 residues. Trimming removed 5 bases at V and 4 bases at J, with 14 bases between. CDR3 region: CASSARGLSNEKLFF. As DNA, the CDR3 is TGTGCCAGTAGTGCTCGAGGGTTGAGTAATGAAAAACTGTTTTTT.

With respect to this clone: The junction and the germline gene differ at one end; a read error may be behind it. The V and J genes are TRBV7-9 and TRBJ1-5; D ambiguous. Looked up from germline, CDR1 is SEHNR and CDR2 is FQNEAQ (reference sequence). The CDR3 is 14 amino acids. The CDR3 loop is CASSLAQSNQPQHF. DNA of the CDR3: TGTGCCAGCAGCCTAGCACAAAGCAATCAGCCCCAGCATTTT.

V gene TRBV28 combines with J gene TRBJ2-7, with 10 bases matching TRBD2. J lost 3 bases, V lost 5 bases, and 4 bases had no gene match. The germline V gene has CDR1 MDHEN and CDR2 SYDVKM. This CDR3 region has 14 residues. The CDR3 protein is CASSRTSGHYEQYF. The DNA of the CDR3 is TGTGCCAGCAGTAGGACTAGCGGACACTACGAGCAGTACTTC.